The 2 T cell receptor beta chains listed next were all sequenced from one sample in a study of cytomegalovirus exposure and HLA in healthy donors. 60 Vbeta and 13 Jbeta primers were used in PCR. The table came from immunoSEQ multiplex PCR; TCRdb's copy has only in-frame clones and leaves some out. In the table there are about 92,000 clones, roughly 71% of which are singletons. Sequences were obtained from PBMCs. These receptors all stem from a woman younger than 30 in good health and CMV-seropositive.

Turning to this clone: The sample carries other DNA sequences with the same CDR3. This chain uses TRBV4-3 with TRBJ2-1, with D possibly matching TRBD2 (6 bases). Trimming left V 0 bases short and J 8 bases short, with 17 bases between. The CDR3 has 16 amino acids. Germline CDR1 is LGHNA and CDR2 is YSLEER. The CDR3 bases are TGCGCCAGCAGCCAAGACTTGCGGGAAGGGGCACATGAGCAGTTCTTC. Residues: CASSQDLREGAHEQFF.

The chain employs TRBV5-1 and TRBJ1-2, with 7 bases matching TRBD1. After removal of 4 bases from V and 7 bases from J, the junction contained 4 bases not matched to a gene. The CDR3 sequence is 12 residues long. Germline V gene lookup returns CDR1 SGHRS and CDR2 YFSETQ. CDR3 amino acids: CASSQQGTGYTF. The CDR3 nucleotides read TGCGCCAGCAGCCAACAGGGGACTGGCTACACCTTC.